One and the same sample provided the 19 T cell receptor beta chains below, sequenced in a study of OX40 agonist ivuxolimab in advanced cancers. Profiled with immunoSEQ multiplex PCR; TCRdb holds only in-frame clones, not every one. The table lists some 80,000 clones, over 75% of them singletons. Sequencing used CD4+ or CD8+ T cells sorted from blood, obtained in a trial of the OX40 agonist ivuxolimab. The receptors here all came from an adult with an advanced solid tumor such as melanoma, head and neck, liver or kidney cancer.

The chain is built from TRBV6-1 and TRBJ2-7; maybe TRBD1 (6 bases). The CDR3 covers 15 residues. Trimming left V 5 bases short and J 4 bases short, with 18 bases between. CDR1 is MNHNS and CDR2 is SASEGT in the germline V gene. CDR3 coding DNA: TGTGCCAGCAGTCCCACGGGGACAAGGGGATACGAGCAGTACTTC. Protein sequence: CASSPTGTRGYEQYF.

Only one count was recorded for this clone. The chain is built from TRBV27 and TRBJ2-7; 13 bases match TRBD2. The CDR3 has 14 residues. Germline lookup yields CDR1 MNHEY and CDR2 SMNVEV (reference sequence). Trimming at V came to 7 bases and at J to 7 bases, leaving 7 bases not matched to a gene. This CDR3 reads CASNPTSGGREQYF. CDR3 nucleotides: TGTGCCAGCAATCCGACTAGCGGGGGGAGGGAGCAGTACTTC.

This chain connects TRBV18 to TRBJ1-2, with D maybe TRBD1 (6 bases). V dropped 2 bases and J dropped 8 bases, with 15 bases sitting between them. The CDR3 has 14 amino acids. Germline V gene data show CDR1 as KGHSH and CDR2 as LQKENI. The CDR3 DNA reads TGTGCCAGCTCACCAACGGGGGCGCGGGAAGGCTACACCTTC. This sequence encodes CASSPTGAREGYTF.

There are a few counts of this clone. This chain connects TRBV4-2 to TRBJ1-2; possible D gene TRBD1, 6 bases. The CDR3 contains 15 residues. V was trimmed by 1 base and J by 4 bases, leaving 13 bases between them. Germline CDR1 reads LGHNA; CDR2 reads YNFKEQ. CDR3 DNA sequence: TGTGCCAGCAGCCAAGCGAGGGGGACGTCCTATGGCTACACCTTC. Its translation is CASSQARGTSYGYTF.

This clone was detected only a few times. The CDR3 region has the DNA TGTGCCAGCAGATCCGCTCCCGGGGGGGGGACTGAAGCTTTCTTT. Residues: CASRSAPGGGTEAFF. The chain combines TRBV6-6 with TRBJ1-1; a possible D gene is TRBD1 (5 bases). The CDR3 totals 15 residues. CDR1 is MNHNY, CDR2 SVGAGI, per germline (reference sequence). V was shortened by 6 bases and J by 5 bases, with 19 bases between the two germline ends.

The genes are TRBV10-3 and TRBJ1-4; D gene unclear. The germline V gene encodes CDR1 ENHRY and CDR2 SYGVKD. V lost 10 bases, J lost 1 base, and 10 bases lay in between. The CDR3 consists of 13 residues. The CDR3 nucleotides are TGTGCCACCTATCCCGGAACTAATGAAAAACTGTTTTTT. Encoded protein: CATYPGTNEKLFF.

This clone is a singleton in its sample. The V and J genes are TRBV6-5 and TRBJ2-3; the D gene is possibly TRBD1 (6 bases). V lost 6 bases to trimming and J lost 2 bases, with 12 bases between them. Per the germline V gene, CDR1 is MNHEY and CDR2 is SVGAGI. CDR3 size: 14 residues. CDR3 sequence: CASSLGTHTDTQYF. CDR3 coding DNA: TGTGCCAGCAGCCTCGGGACACACACAGATACGCAGTATTTT.

The chain carries TRBV30 and TRBJ2-6; 10 bases agree with TRBD1. The germline V gene has CDR1 GTSNPN and CDR2 SVGIG (reference sequence). This CDR3 region has 11 residues. The J segment lost 16 bases and the V segment lost 5 bases, leaving 5 bases of the junction unmatched. The CDR3 DNA reads TGTGCCTGGGGGACAGGGGAGGTTCTGACTTTC. Translating gives CAWGTGEVLTF.

The V call is TRBV13, the J call TRBJ2-1; 14 nucleotides match TRBD2. The germline CDR1 and CDR2 sequences are PRHDT and FYEKMQ (reference sequence). The CDR3 length is 18 residues. The junction had 14 bases not matched to a gene; V was cut back by 5 bases and J by 8 bases. CDR3 sequence: CASSHRLAGGPVGYEQFF. Written as DNA, the CDR3 is TGTGCCAGCAGCCATCGACTAGCGGGGGGGCCGGTGGGTTATGAGCAGTTCTTC. Supplemented by reference TRBV13 and TRBJ2-1, the full variable domain reads AAGVIQSPRHLIKEKRETATLKCYPIPRHDTVYWYQQGPGQDPQFLISFYEKMQSDKGSIPDRFSAQQFSDYHSELNMSSLELGDSALYFCASSHRLAGGPVGYEQFFGPGTRLTVL.

The V gene is TRBV7-2, the J gene TRBJ2-7, with 11 positions matching TRBD2. Per the germline V gene, CDR1 is SGHTA and CDR2 is FQGNSA. V was pared by 1 base and J by 6 bases, with 5 bases of the junction left unmatched. CDR3 length equals 15 residues. CDR3 protein: CASSLVSGGAGEQYF. The CDR3 nucleotides are TGTGCCAGCAGCTTAGTTAGCGGGGGGGCCGGCGAGCAGTACTTC.

The CDR3 DNA follows: TGTGCCTGGAGTGTGGGCGGGCAGCAGCCCCAGCATTTT. Translated, it gives CAWSVGGQQPQHF. This chain joins TRBV30 and TRBJ1-5, with D hard to call. CDR1 is GTSNPN and CDR2 is SVGIG in the germline V gene (reference sequence). The CDR3 has 13 residues. V lost 0 bases and J 7 bases, leaving 10 bases between the germline ends.

This chain connects TRBV7-2 to TRBJ1-2; no clear D. Germline V gene data show CDR1 as SGHTA and CDR2 as FQGNSA. The CDR3 sequence is 13 residues long. With 1 base removed from V and 5 bases from J, the gap between germline ends came to 8 bases. CDR3 region: CASSLGGAYGYTF. The CDR3 DNA sequence: TGTGCCAGCAGCTTAGGTGGAGCTTATGGCTACACCTTC.

V is TRBV7-2 and J is TRBJ1-1; D is ambiguous. Trimming pared 2 bases from V and 8 bases from J, leaving 18 bases between. This CDR3 contains 15 residues. CDR1 is SGHTA, CDR2 FQGNSA, per germline. The CDR3 nucleotides are TGTGCCAGCAGCTTAATAAAAGGACGGGAAGGAGAAGCTTTCTTT. Its protein product is CASSLIKGREGEAFF.

This clone has a single count. This chain links TRBV5-5 with TRBJ1-2; D remains unclear. CDR1 and CDR2 from the germline V gene are SGHKS and YYEKEE (reference sequence). There are 12 residues in the CDR3. Trimming took 3 bases from V and 3 from J, leaving 6 bases between them. The CDR3 DNA reads TGTGCCAGCAGCTGGCAATACTATGGCTACACCTTC. Amino acid sequence: CASSWQYYGYTF.

The chain employs TRBV6-6 and TRBJ1-6, with D perhaps TRBD1 (5 bases). Per the germline V gene, CDR1 is MNHNY and CDR2 is SVGAGI (reference sequence). Trimming shortened V by 10 bases and J by 9 bases, and 13 bases separated the two germline ends. The CDR3 covers 12 residues. The CDR3 loop reads CATRPGVSPLHF. CDR3 sequence (DNA): TGTGCCACCCGGCCGGGGGTTTCACCCCTCCACTTT.

This clone was observed once. The V and J genes are TRBV6-5 and TRBJ2-4; a weak D match, TRBD2 (7 bases). V shed 4 bases and J shed 0 bases, with 10 bases lying between them. The germline V gene encodes CDR1 MNHEY and CDR2 SVGAGI. This CDR3 contains 15 residues. The CDR3 DNA reads TGTGCCAGCAGTTTCGGGGGGCTAGCCAAAAACATTCAGTACTTC. It yields the protein CASSFGGLAKNIQYF.

The chain joins TRBV20-1 to TRBJ1-2, with unresolved D. Germline CDR1 reads DFQATT; CDR2 reads SNEGSKA (reference sequence). This CDR3 region has 10 residues. V lost 1 base and J 6 bases, leaving 3 bases between the germline ends. The CDR3 loop reads CSARADGYTF. In DNA form, the CDR3 reads TGCAGTGCTAGAGCTGATGGCTACACCTTC.

The V gene is TRBV18, the J gene TRBJ1-6; tentative D call: TRBD1 (5 bases). Germline assignment: CDR1 KGHSH and CDR2 LQKENI. The CDR3 covers 17 residues. V lost 1 base, J lost 11 bases, and 21 bases lay in between. Written as DNA, the CDR3 is TGTGCCAGCTCACCACGGGGAACAGGAGGGATTAACCCACCCCTCCACTTT. Translating it yields CASSPRGTGGINPPLHF.

This chain links TRBV4-1 with TRBJ1-2; 7 bases are shared with TRBD1. The CDR3 has 14 amino acids. Germline V gene lookup returns CDR1 MGHRA and CDR2 YSYEKL. V lost 0 bases and J lost 5; bases outside the gene matches: 3. CDR3 in DNA: TGCGCCAGCAGCCAAGACTGGGACAGTTATGGCTACACCTTC. As protein: CASSQDWDSYGYTF.